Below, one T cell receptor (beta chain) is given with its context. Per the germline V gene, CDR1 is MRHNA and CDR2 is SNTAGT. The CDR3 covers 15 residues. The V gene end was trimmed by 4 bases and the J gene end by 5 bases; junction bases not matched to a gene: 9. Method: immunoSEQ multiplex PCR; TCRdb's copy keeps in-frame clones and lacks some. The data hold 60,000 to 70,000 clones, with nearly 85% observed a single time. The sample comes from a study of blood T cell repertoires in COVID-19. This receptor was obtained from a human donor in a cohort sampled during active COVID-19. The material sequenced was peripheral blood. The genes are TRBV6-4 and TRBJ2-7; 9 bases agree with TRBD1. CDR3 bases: TGTGCCAGCAGTGTTACGGGGGGACAGGGCGACGAGCAGTACTTC. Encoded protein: CASSVTGGQGDEQYF.